The TCR beta chain described here comes from a study of cytomegalovirus exposure and HLA in healthy donors. The protocol was immunoSEQ multiplex PCR, while the TCRdb copy is restricted to in-frame clones and leaves out a portion. The sample includes fewer than 100,000 clones, about nine tenths of them seen just once. CDR1 is SNHLY and CDR2 is FYNNEI in the germline V gene. Trimming removed 6 bases from V and 3 bases from J; junction bases left unmatched: 2. The CDR3 has 14 residues. The receptor was derived from a man aged 25-40 years in good health and CMV-seronegative. This chain links TRBV2 with TRBJ2-2; 9 bases are shared with TRBD2. The sequencing sample was made of PBMCs. The DNA for the CDR3 is TGTGCCAGCAGAGTAGCGGGGGACACCGGGGAGCTGTTTTTT. Translation gives CASRVAGDTGELFF.